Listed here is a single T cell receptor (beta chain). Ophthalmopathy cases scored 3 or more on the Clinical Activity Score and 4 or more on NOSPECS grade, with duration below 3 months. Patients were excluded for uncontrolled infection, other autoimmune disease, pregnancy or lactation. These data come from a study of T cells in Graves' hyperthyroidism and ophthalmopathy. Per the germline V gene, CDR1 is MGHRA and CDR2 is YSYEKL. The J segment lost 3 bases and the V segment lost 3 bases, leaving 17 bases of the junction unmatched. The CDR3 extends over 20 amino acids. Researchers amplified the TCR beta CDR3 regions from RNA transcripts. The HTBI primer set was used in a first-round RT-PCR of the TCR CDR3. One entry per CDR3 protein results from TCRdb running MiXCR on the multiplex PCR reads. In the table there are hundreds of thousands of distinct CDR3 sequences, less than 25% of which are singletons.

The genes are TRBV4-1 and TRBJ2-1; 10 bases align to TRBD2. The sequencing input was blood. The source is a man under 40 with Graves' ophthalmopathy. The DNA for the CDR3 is TGCGCCAGCAGCCAGTCTTCGGCTAGCGGGAGTCCTGAGGGCTACAATGAGCAGTTCTTC. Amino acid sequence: CASSQSSASGSPEGYNEQFF.